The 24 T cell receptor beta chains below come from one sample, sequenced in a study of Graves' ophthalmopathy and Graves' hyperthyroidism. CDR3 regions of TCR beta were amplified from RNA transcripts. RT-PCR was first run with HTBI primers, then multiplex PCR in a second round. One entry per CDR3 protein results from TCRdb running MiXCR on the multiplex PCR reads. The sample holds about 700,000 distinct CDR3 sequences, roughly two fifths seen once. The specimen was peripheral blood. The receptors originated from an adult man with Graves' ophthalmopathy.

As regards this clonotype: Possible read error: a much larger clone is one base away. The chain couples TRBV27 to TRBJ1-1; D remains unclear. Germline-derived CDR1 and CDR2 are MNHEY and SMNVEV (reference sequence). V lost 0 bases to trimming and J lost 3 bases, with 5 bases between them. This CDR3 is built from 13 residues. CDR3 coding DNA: TGTGCCAGCAGTTTATCAGAGGACACTGAAGCTTTCTTT. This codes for CASSLSEDTEAFF.

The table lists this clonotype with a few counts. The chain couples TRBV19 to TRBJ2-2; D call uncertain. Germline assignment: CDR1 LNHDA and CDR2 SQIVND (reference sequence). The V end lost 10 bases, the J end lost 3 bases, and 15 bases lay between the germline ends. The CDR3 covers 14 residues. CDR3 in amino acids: CATGRNVDTGELFF. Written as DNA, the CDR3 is TGTGCCACCGGGCGGAACGTGGACACCGGGGAGCTGTTTTTT.

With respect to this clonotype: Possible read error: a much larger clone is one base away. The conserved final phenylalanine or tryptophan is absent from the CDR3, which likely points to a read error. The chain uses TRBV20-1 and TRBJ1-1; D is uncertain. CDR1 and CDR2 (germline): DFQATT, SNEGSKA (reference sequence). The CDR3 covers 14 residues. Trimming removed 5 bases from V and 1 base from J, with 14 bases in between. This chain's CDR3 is CSARLGRANTEAFL. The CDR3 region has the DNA TGCAGTGCTCGACTTGGACGGGCGAACACTGAAGCTTTCCTT.

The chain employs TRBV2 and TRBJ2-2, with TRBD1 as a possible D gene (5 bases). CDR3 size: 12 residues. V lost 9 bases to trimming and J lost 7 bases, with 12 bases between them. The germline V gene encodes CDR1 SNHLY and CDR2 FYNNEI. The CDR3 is CASKGRVGELFF. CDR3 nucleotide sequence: TGTGCCAGTAAAGGCAGGGTCGGGGAGCTGTTTTTT.

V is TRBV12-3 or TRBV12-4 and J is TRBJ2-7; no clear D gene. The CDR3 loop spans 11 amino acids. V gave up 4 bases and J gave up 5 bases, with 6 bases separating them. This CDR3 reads CASSYWNEQYF. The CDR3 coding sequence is TGTGCCAGCAGTTACTGGAACGAGCAGTACTTC.

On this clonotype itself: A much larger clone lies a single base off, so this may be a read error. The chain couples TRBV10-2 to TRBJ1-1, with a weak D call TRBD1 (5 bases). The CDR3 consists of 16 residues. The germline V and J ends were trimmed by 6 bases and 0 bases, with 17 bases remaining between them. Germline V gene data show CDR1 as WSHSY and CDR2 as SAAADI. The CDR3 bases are TGCGCCAGCAGCCCCCCTGGGGGGGGACTGAACACTGAAGCTTTCTTT. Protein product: CASSPPGGGLNTEAFF.

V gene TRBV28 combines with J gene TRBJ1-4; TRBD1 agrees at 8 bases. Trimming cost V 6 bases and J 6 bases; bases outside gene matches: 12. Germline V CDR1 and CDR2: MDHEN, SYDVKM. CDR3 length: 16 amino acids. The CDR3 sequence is CASRTGGTGFHEKLFF. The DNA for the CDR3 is TGTGCCAGCAGAACAGGGGGGACGGGATTTCATGAAAAACTGTTTTTT.

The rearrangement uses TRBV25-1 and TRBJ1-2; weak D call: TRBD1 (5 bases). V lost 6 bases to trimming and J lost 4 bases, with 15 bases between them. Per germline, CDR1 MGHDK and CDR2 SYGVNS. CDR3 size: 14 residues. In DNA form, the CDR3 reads TGTGCCAGCAGCCCCTCCGAGCAGGGCTATGGCTACACCTTC. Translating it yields CASSPSEQGYGYTF.

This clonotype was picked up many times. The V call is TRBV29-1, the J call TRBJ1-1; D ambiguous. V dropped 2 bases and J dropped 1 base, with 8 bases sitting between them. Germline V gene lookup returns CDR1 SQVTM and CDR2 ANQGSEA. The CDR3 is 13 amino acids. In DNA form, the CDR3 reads TGCAGCGTTGAATTAATGGAGAACACTGAAGCTTTCTTT. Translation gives CSVELMENTEAFF.

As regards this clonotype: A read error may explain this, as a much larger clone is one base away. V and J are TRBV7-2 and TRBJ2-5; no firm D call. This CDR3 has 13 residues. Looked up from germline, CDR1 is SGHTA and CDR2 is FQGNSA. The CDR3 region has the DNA TGTGCCAGCAGCTACGACGAGCAAGAGACCCAGAACTTC. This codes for CASSYDEQETQNF.

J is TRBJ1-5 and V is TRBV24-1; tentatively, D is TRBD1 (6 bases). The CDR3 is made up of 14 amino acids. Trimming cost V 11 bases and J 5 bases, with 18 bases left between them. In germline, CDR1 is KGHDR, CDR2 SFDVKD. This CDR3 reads CASRKRGADQPQHF. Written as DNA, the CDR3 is TGTGCCAGCAGAAAAAGGGGGGCGGATCAGCCCCAGCATTTT.

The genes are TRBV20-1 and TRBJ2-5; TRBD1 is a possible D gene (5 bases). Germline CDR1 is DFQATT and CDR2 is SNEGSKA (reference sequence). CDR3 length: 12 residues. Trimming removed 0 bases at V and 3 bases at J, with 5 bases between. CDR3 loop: CSAREGEETQYF. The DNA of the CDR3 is TGCAGTGCTAGAGAAGGGGAAGAGACCCAGTACTTC.

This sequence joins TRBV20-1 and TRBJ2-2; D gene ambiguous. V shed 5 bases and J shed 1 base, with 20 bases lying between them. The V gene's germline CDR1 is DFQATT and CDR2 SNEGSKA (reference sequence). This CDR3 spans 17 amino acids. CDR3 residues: CSARTPLYGGNTGELFF. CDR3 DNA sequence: TGCAGTGCTCGGACCCCTTTGTATGGCGGGAACACCGGGGAGCTGTTTTTT.

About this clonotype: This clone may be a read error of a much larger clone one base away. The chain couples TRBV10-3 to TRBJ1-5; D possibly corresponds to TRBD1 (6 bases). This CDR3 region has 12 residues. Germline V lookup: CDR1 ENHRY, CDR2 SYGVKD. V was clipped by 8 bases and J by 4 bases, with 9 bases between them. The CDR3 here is CAIEQGNQPQHF. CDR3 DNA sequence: TGTGCCATCGAACAGGGTAATCAGCCCCAGCATTTT.

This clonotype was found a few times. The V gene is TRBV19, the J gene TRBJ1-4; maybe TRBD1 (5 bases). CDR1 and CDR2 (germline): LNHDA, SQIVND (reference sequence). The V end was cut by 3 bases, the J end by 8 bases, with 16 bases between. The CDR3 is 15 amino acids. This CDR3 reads CASSIGQGLVEKLFF. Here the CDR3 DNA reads TGTGCCAGTAGTATTGGGCAGGGTCTTGTGGAAAAACTGTTTTTT.

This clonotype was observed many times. The CDR3 reads CSVEDWQNYSYEQYF. Written as DNA, the CDR3 is TGCAGCGTTGAAGATTGGCAGAACTACTCCTACGAGCAGTACTTC. This chain links TRBV29-1 with TRBJ2-7; D unclear. The V gene's germline CDR1 is SQVTM and CDR2 ANQGSEA. The CDR3 spans 15 residues. The ends were cut back, 0 bases at V and 0 bases at J, with 12 bases in the middle.

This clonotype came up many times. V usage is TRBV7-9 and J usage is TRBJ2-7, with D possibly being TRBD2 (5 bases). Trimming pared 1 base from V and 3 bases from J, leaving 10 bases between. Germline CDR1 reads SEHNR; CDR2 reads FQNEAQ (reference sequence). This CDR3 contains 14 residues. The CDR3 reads CASSLDPGSYEQYF. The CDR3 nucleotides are TGTGCCAGCAGCTTAGATCCGGGGAGCTACGAGCAGTACTTC.

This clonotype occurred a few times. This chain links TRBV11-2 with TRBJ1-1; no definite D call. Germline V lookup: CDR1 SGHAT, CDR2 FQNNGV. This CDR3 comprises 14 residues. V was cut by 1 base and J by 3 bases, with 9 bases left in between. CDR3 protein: CASSLVGGDTEAFF. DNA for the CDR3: TGTGCCAGCAGCTTAGTTGGTGGAGACACTGAAGCTTTCTTT.

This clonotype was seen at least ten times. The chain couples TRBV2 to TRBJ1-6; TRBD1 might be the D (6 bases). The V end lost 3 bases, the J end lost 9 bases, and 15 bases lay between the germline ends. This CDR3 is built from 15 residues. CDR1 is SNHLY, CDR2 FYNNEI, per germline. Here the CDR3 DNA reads TGTGCCAGCAGTGACGGCCCAGGGGTCGGTTCACCCCTCCACTTT. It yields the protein CASSDGPGVGSPLHF.

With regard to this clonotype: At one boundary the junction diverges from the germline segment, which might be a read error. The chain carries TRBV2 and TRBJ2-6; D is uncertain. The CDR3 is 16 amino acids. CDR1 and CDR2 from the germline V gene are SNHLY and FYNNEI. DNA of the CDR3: TGTGCCAGCAGTAACATAAGGGTTTCTGGGCCCAACGTCCTGACTTTC. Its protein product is CASSNIRVSGPNVLTF.

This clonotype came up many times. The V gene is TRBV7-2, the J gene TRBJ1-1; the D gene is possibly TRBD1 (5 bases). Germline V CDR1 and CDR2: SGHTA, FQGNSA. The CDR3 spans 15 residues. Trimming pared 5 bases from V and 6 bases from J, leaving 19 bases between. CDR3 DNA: TGTGCCAGCAGCCCACGACAGTCCCAGTACGCTGAAGCTTTCTTT. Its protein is CASSPRQSQYAEAFF.

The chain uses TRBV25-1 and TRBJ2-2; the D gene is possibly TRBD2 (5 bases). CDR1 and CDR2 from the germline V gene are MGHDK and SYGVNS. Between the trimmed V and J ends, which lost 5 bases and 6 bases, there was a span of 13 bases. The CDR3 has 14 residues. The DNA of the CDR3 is TGTGCCAGCAGTTACTCACTAGAAGCCGGGGAGCTGTTTTTT. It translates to CASSYSLEAGELFF.

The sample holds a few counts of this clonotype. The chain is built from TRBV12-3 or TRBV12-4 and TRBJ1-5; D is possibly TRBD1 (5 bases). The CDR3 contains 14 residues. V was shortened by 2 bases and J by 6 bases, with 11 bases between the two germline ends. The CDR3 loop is CASSLWGVGQPQHF. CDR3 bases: TGTGCCAGCAGTTTATGGGGGGTGGGTCAGCCCCAGCATTTT.

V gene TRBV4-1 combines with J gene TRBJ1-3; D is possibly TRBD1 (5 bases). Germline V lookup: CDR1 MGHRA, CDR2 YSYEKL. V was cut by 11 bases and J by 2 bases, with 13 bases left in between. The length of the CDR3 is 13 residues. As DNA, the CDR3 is TGCGCCGGGGCCGTGGAACCTGGAAACACCATATATTTT. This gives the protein CAGAVEPGNTIYF.